These 31 T cell receptor beta chains share one sample of origin, sequenced in a study of cytomegalovirus exposure and HLA in healthy donors. PCR employed 60 Vbeta and 13 Jbeta primers. Some clones are missing from TCRdb's copy, which holds only in-frame ones; the method was immunoSEQ multiplex PCR. Of some 110,000 clones listed, around 73% are singletons. The sample consisted of PBMCs. These receptors were obtained from a woman aged 40 to 49 in good health and CMV-seronegative.

The chain employs TRBV18 and TRBJ2-2; the D gene is possibly TRBD1 (6 bases). CDR3 length equals 16 residues. In germline, CDR1 is KGHSH, CDR2 LQKENI. V was pared by 5 bases and J by 5 bases, with 18 bases between. CDR3 nucleotides: TGTGCCAGCTCAGAACAGGGAAGGGGATGGACCGGGGAGCTGTTTTTT. This encodes CASSEQGRGWTGELFF.

This chain's CDR3 is CASSQDWGIAGFTGELFF. The CDR3 coding sequence is TGCGCCAGCAGCCAAGATTGGGGGATAGCGGGATTTACCGGGGAGCTGTTTTTT. The chain is built from TRBV4-3 and TRBJ2-2, with 8 nucleotides matching TRBD2. CDR1 and CDR2 (germline): LGHNA, YSLEER. V gave up 0 bases and J gave up 5 bases; unmatched junction bases: 11. This CDR3 is built from 18 residues.

V and J are TRBV5-8 and TRBJ2-3; D not resolved. CDR1 SGHTS and CDR2 YDEGEE come from the germline V gene. V shed 4 bases and J shed 6 bases, with 24 bases lying between them. The CDR3 loop spans 17 amino acids. The CDR3 DNA sequence: TGTGCCAGCAGCCCATTAAAAAGTACGCGGATTCTGGATACGCAGTATTTT. This gives the protein CASSPLKSTRILDTQYF.

V and J are TRBV2 and TRBJ2-2; maybe TRBD1 (5 bases). The CDR3 loop spans 13 amino acids. Trimming removed 4 bases at V and 6 bases at J, with 9 bases between. Germline V CDR1 and CDR2: SNHLY, FYNNEI. CDR3 in amino acids: CASSARVPGELFF. The CDR3 coding sequence is TGTGCCAGCAGTGCCAGGGTCCCCGGGGAGCTGTTTTTT. The variable domain in full, with the rest retrieved from reference TRBV2 and TRBJ2-2, is EPEVTQTPSHQVTQMGQEVILRCVPISNHLYFYWYRQILGQKVEFLVSFYNNEISEKSEIFDDQFSVERPDGSNFTLKIRSTKLEDSAMYFCASSARVPGELFFGEGSRLTVL.

This clone was picked up one time. The rearrangement joins TRBV5-6 to TRBJ2-7; 8 positions match TRBD2. The trim removed 4 bases at V and 0 bases at J, leaving 3 bases unmatched. Germline CDR1 is SGHDT and CDR2 is YYEEEE. CDR3 length: 14 amino acids. This chain's CDR3 is CASSPGLVSYEQYF. The CDR3 region has the DNA TGTGCCAGCAGCCCGGGACTAGTCTCCTACGAGCAGTACTTC.

The chain carries TRBV18 and TRBJ2-7, with 11 nucleotides matching TRBD1. The CDR3 is 14 amino acids. J was trimmed by 3 bases and V by 3 bases; bases with no gene match: 1. The germline V gene encodes CDR1 KGHSH and CDR2 LQKENI. In DNA form, the CDR3 reads TGTGCCAGCTCACCCGGGACAGGGGGCTACGAGCAGTACTTC. Its protein product is CASSPGTGGYEQYF.

This clone was seen once. This chain connects TRBV9 to TRBJ2-3; D perhaps matches TRBD2 (6 bases). The germline V gene encodes CDR1 SGDLS and CDR2 YYNGEE. Trimming left V 4 bases short and J 6 bases short, with 9 bases between. The CDR3 runs to 12 residues. CDR3 in DNA: TGTGCCAGCAGCCCCGCGGGGGATACGCAGTATTTT. Amino acids: CASSPAGDTQYF.

This clone was counted only a few times. This chain connects TRBV5-1 to TRBJ2-1, with 11 positions matching TRBD2. V trimming: 3 bases; J trimming: 7 bases; junction bases outside the gene matches: 12. The CDR3 is made up of 17 amino acids. Per the germline V gene, CDR1 is SGHRS and CDR2 is YFSETQ. This CDR3 reads CASSSVGGLAALNEQFF. The CDR3 DNA reads as TGCGCCAGCAGCTCCGTTGGGGGACTAGCGGCCTTGAATGAGCAGTTCTTC.

This chain uses TRBV7-9 with TRBJ1-5, with D uncertain. The V gene lost 5 bases and the J gene lost 11 bases, with 16 bases spanning the gap. CDR3 length: 13 residues. CDR1 is SEHNR, CDR2 FQNEAQ, per germline (reference sequence). For the CDR3, the DNA is TGTGCCAGCAGCCACGACGGAGCTGGGTCCCAGCATTTT. It is translated as CASSHDGAGSQHF.

The CDR3: CASSLGLGTGGNTIYF. The CDR3, as DNA: TGTGCCAGCAGCTTGGGCCTCGGGACAGGAGGAAACACCATATATTTT. This chain connects TRBV5-5 to TRBJ1-3, with 8 bases that match TRBD1. V shed 0 bases and J 4 bases; nucleotides not matched to a gene: 6. This CDR3 contains 16 residues. Germline assignment: CDR1 SGHKS and CDR2 YYEKEE (reference sequence). Drawing the rest from reference TRBV5-5 and TRBJ1-3, the complete variable domain is DAGVTQSPTHLIKTRGQQVTLRCSPISGHKSVSWYQQVLGQGPQFIFQYYEKEERGRGNFPDRFSARQFPNYSSELNVNALLLGDSALYLCASSLGLGTGGNTIYFGEGSWLTVV.

This clone was observed once. The V gene is TRBV5-6, the J gene TRBJ1-1; D gene ambiguous. Between the trimmed V and J ends, which lost 5 bases and 4 bases, there was a span of 24 bases. The CDR3 runs to 17 residues. Germline CDR1 and CDR2: SGHDT and YYEEEE. CDR3 sequence: CASRVGLRALGSTEAFF. The DNA of the CDR3 is TGTGCCAGCAGAGTAGGACTGAGGGCCTTGGGGAGCACTGAAGCTTTCTTT.

This clone has a single count. This chain connects TRBV7-9 to TRBJ1-1; TRBD1 is a possible D gene (5 bases). This CDR3 region has 13 residues. Per germline, CDR1 SEHNR and CDR2 FQNEAQ (reference sequence). The V end lost 2 bases, the J end lost 8 bases, and 12 bases lay between the germline ends. The CDR3: CASSLRGINEAFF. DNA of the CDR3: TGTGCCAGCAGCTTACGGGGGATCAACGAAGCTTTCTTT.

The V gene is TRBV7-9, the J gene TRBJ2-3; 8 bases map to TRBD1. The DNA end favors TRBJ1-5, so the J call may be wrong. Germline V lookup: CDR1 SEHNR, CDR2 FQNEAQ (reference sequence). The length of the CDR3 is 14 residues. The CDR3 DNA reads as TGTGCCAGCAGCCCAAACGGATCAGGGGGCCGTCAGCATTTT. This encodes CASSPNGSGGRQHF.

This chain joins TRBV6-6 and TRBJ1-5; D gene uncertain. V lost 6 bases, J lost 4 bases, and 7 bases lay in between. The CDR3 length is 12 residues. Germline loops: CDR1 MNHNY, CDR2 SVGAGI (reference sequence). The CDR3 DNA is TGTGCCAGCAGAACGGGGAATCAGCCCCAGCATTTT. Encoded protein: CASRTGNQPQHF.

The DNA for the CDR3 is TGTGCCAGCAGCTCCGGACAGGGTAGTGGAGAGCAGTTCTTC. Its protein is CASSSGQGSGEQFF. The chain is built from TRBV11-2 and TRBJ2-1; the match to TRBD1 covers 8 bases. V lost 4 bases, J lost 10 bases, and 9 bases stayed unmatched. This CDR3 comprises 14 residues. Germline-derived CDR1 and CDR2 are SGHAT and FQNNGV.

A note on this clone: A junction boundary mismatches the germline segment, possibly from a read error. CDR3 in amino acids: CASSLGGRLYNEQFF. CDR3 DNA: TGTGCTAGCAGCTTAGGTGGCAGACTCTACAATGAGCAGTTCTTC. The chain uses TRBV7-7 and TRBJ2-1, with D unclear. Germline V gives CDR1 SSHAT, CDR2 FNYEAQ (reference sequence). The CDR3 length is 15 residues.

CDR3 region: CASSRGQGIYEQYF. CDR3 in DNA: TGTGCCAGCAGTCGAGGACAGGGGATCTACGAGCAGTACTTC. The rearrangement uses TRBV9 and TRBJ2-7; 9 bases fit TRBD1. This CDR3 is built from 14 residues. The trim removed 5 bases at V and 3 bases at J, leaving 6 bases unmatched. Germline V gives CDR1 SGDLS, CDR2 YYNGEE.

The genes are TRBV6-6 and TRBJ2-7; 8 bases match TRBD1. This CDR3 contains 14 residues. Per the germline V gene, CDR1 is MNHNY and CDR2 is SVGAGI (reference sequence). The V and J ends lost 2 bases and 4 bases, in that order; junction bases with no gene match: 4. The CDR3 is CASSYGQGAYEQYF. The CDR3 bases are TGTGCCAGCAGTTACGGGCAGGGGGCATACGAGCAGTACTTC.

The chain combines TRBV9 with TRBJ1-2; D call uncertain. V was trimmed by 4 bases and J by 3 bases, leaving 16 bases between them. The CDR3 covers 15 residues. The V gene's germline CDR1 is SGDLS and CDR2 YYNGEE. The DNA of the CDR3 is TGTGCCAGCAGCTCGGGTGGGAGGGCGGACTATGGCTACACCTTC. Translated: CASSSGGRADYGYTF.

This chain uses TRBV11-3 with TRBJ2-5; D ambiguous. The J call may not be correct, given that the DNA end is closer to TRBJ2-7. CDR1 is SGHNT and CDR2 is YENEEA in the germline V gene. The CDR3 has 12 residues. The CDR3 here is CASSLGRAEQYF. CDR3 nucleotide sequence: TGTGCCAGCAGCTTAGGCCGTGCCGAGCAGTACTTC.

V is TRBV5-1 and J is TRBJ2-1; a weak D match, TRBD2 (5 bases). This CDR3 comprises 16 residues. Germline lookup yields CDR1 SGHRS and CDR2 YFSETQ. Trimming stripped 4 bases from V and 2 bases from J, with 16 bases between. Written as DNA, the CDR3 is TGCGCCAGCAGCCAAGATAAGGACTTTACCTACAATGAGCAGTTCTTC. Encoded protein: CASSQDKDFTYNEQFF.

In this sample, this clone turned up a few times. The rearrangement uses TRBV6-4 and TRBJ2-2, with 9 bases matching TRBD2. Germline CDR1 and CDR2: MRHNA and SNTAGT. This CDR3 region has 16 residues. V lost 3 bases and J lost 1; bases outside the gene matches: 3. The CDR3 bases are TGTGCCAGCAGTGATTCAGCGGGAGGGAACACCGGGGAGCTGTTTTTT. The encoded protein is CASSDSAGGNTGELFF.

This chain connects TRBV4-2 to TRBJ1-1; 11 bases are shared with TRBD1. The germline CDR1 and CDR2 sequences are LGHNA and YNFKEQ. The CDR3 contains 17 residues. Trimming cost V 4 bases and J 0 bases; bases outside gene matches: 7. CDR3 region: CASSPWDRGFMNTEAFF. CDR3 nucleotide sequence: TGTGCCAGCAGCCCATGGGACAGGGGGTTTATGAACACTGAAGCTTTCTTT.

As to this clone: One junction end disagrees with the germline gene, perhaps due to a read error. The rearrangement links TRBV7-9 to TRBJ2-3; TRBD2 aligns across 9 bases. Germline values: CDR1 SEHNR, CDR2 FQNEAQ (reference sequence). This CDR3 has 14 amino acids. CDR3 amino acids: CAGSLAGVTDTQYF. In DNA form, the CDR3 reads TGTGCCGGCAGCTTAGCGGGAGTAACAGATACGCAGTATTTT. The full variable domain, its missing parts supplied by reference TRBV7-9 and TRBJ2-3, is DTGVSQNPRHKITKRGQNVTFRCDPISEHNRLYWYRQTLGQGPEFLTYFQNEAQLEKSRLLSDRFSAERPKGSFSTLEIQRTEQGDSAMYLCAGSLAGVTDTQYFGPGTRLTVL.

The chain recombines TRBV7-2 with TRBJ2-2; 10 bases match TRBD2. Germline V gene sequence: CDR1 SGHTA, CDR2 FQGNSA. The CDR3 totals 15 residues. The junction had 9 bases not matched to a gene; V was cut back by 7 bases and J by 7 bases. CDR3 loop: CASKTGTSVVGELFF. DNA for the CDR3: TGTGCCAGCAAAACCGGGACTAGCGTCGTCGGGGAGCTGTTTTTT. The entire variable domain, with the rest obtained from reference TRBV7-2 and TRBJ2-2, is as follows: GAGVSQSPSNKVTEKGKDVELRCDPISGHTALYWYRQSLGQGLEFLIYFQGNSAPDKSGLPSDRFSAERTGGSVSTLTIQRTQQEDSAVYLCASKTGTSVVGELFFGEGSRLTVL.

The sample holds one count of this clone. This sequence joins TRBV11-3 and TRBJ2-2; possible D gene TRBD2, 6 bases. CDR1 SGHNT and CDR2 YENEEA come from the germline V gene. The CDR3 extends over 14 amino acids. The V end lost 4 bases, the J end lost 10 bases, and 16 bases lay between the germline ends. DNA of the CDR3: TGTGCCAGCAGCTCCCCGGGGGAAGTTAAGGAGCTGTTTTTT. Protein product: CASSSPGEVKELFF.

The chain uses TRBV18 and TRBJ1-3; unclear D gene. There are 14 residues in the CDR3. Between the trimmed V and J ends, which lost 2 bases and 3 bases, there was a span of 8 bases. Germline CDR1 is KGHSH and CDR2 is LQKENI. This CDR3 reads CASSPYGDGNTIYF. DNA for the CDR3: TGTGCCAGCTCACCATACGGAGATGGAAACACCATATATTTT. Full variable domain (outside the CDR3, taken from reference TRBV18 and TRBJ1-3): NAGVMQNPRHLVRRRGQEARLRCSPMKGHSHVYWYRQLPEEGLKFMVYLQKENIIDESGMPKERFSAEFPKEGPSILRIQQVVRGDSAAYFCASSPYGDGNTIYFGEGSWLTVV.

CDR3 nucleotide sequence: TGTGCCAGCAGCTTCATAGCGGGAGATGTGAGGGAGCTGTTTTTT. Translating it yields CASSFIAGDVRELFF. The J gene is TRBJ2-2, the V gene TRBV7-8, with 9 positions matching TRBD2. The J segment lost 9 bases and the V segment lost 3 bases, leaving 8 bases of the junction unmatched. Germline V lookup: CDR1 SGHVS, CDR2 FQNEAQ. This CDR3 contains 15 residues.

The CDR3 DNA is TGTGCCAGCAGGCAGGTGGATAATTCACCCCTCCACTTT. Its protein is CASRQVDNSPLHF. V is TRBV14 and J is TRBJ1-6; D gene uncertain. Trimming stripped 6 bases from V and 5 bases from J, with 8 bases between. Germline assignment: CDR1 SGHDN and CDR2 FVKESK. The CDR3 runs 13 residues.

CDR3 coding DNA: TGTGCCAGCAGCGATCCAATACAGGGTGCTGGAAAGGTTCGTGGAGCTTTCTTT. Protein: CASSDPIQGAGKVRGAFF. The chain couples TRBV9 to TRBJ1-1; D is possibly TRBD1 (6 bases). CDR1 is SGDLS and CDR2 is YYNGEE in the germline V gene. The CDR3 has 18 amino acids. Deletions cut 3 bases from V and 10 bases from J, with 31 bases between.

This chain connects TRBV15 to TRBJ1-5; a possible D gene is TRBD1 (5 bases). Germline-derived CDR1 and CDR2 are LNHNV and YYDKDF (reference sequence). CDR3 length: 14 residues. Between the trimmed V and J ends, which lost 4 bases and 6 bases, there was a span of 13 bases. The CDR3, as DNA: TGTGCCACCAGCAAAACTGGGGCAAGTCAGCCCCAGCATTTT. Translated: CATSKTGASQPQHF.